Listed below are T cell receptor beta chains from one sample, sequenced in a study of a mutant IDH1 vaccine in newly diagnosed glioma. The antigens these receptors bind are not known. Sequencing used immunoSEQ multiplex PCR; TCRdb keeps in-frame clones, though not all of them. Among some 49,000 clones listed, approximately 80% were seen once. The material was PBMCs, obtained from a glioma patient whose treatment included an IDH1 peptide vaccine. These receptors were obtained from a woman aged 40 to 50 with glioma. Some clones in this sample may be carry-over from other donors' samples. CDR3s include the opening cysteine and the closing phenylalanine or tryptophan. The D gene is left open where the match is weak. Rows may omit the clone size; those that give it use once, few, many or a size class.

j_call clone_size v_call d_call cdr3_aa cdr3_nt
TRBJ2-2 . TRBV18 . CASTGLSTGELFF TGTGCCAGTACCGGACTCTCCACCGGGGAGCTGTTTTTT
TRBJ1-2 . TRBV9 . CASSAQSNYGYTF TGTGCCAGCAGCGCACAGTCTAACTATGGCTACACCTTC
TRBJ2-3 . TRBV6-6 TRBD1 CASEKRAGGATDTQYF TGTGCCAGCGAGAAAAGGGCAGGGGGCGCGACAGATACGCAGTATTTT
TRBJ2-5 . TRBV30 TRBD2 CAWSTGGPSETQYF TGTGCCTGGAGTACGGGAGGGCCCTCGGAGACCCAGTACTTC
TRBJ1-2 . TRBV6-6 TRBD1 CASRLQGFDYGYTF TGTGCCAGCAGATTACAGGGGTTCGACTATGGCTACACCTTC
TRBJ2-5 . TRBV15 . CATSRVLGAGETQYF TGTGCCACCAGCAGAGTCCTGGGGGCCGGAGAGACCCAGTACTTC
TRBJ2-7 . TRBV5-6 . CASSPLGRSKEQYF TGTGCCAGCAGCCCACTGGGACGATCGAAGGAGCAGTACTTC
TRBJ2-1 . TRBV7-2 . CASSSLNEQFF TGTGCCAGCAGCTCTCTCAATGAGCAGTTCTTC
TRBJ1-1 once TRBV6-1 . CASSGIRDTEAFF TGTGCCAGCAGTGGAATCAGGGACACTGAAGCTTTCTTT
TRBJ1-6 few TRBV28 . CASSLGHSPLHF TGTGCCAGCAGCCTTGGACATTCACCCCTCCACTTT
TRBJ1-1 few TRBV29-1 TRBD1 CSVQGTGSAFF TGCAGCGTGCAGGGGACAGGGAGCGCTTTCTTT
TRBJ1-3 . TRBV18 . CASSPPEKQTYGNTIYF TGTGCCAGCTCACCACCAGAAAAACAGACGTACGGAAACACCATATATTTT
TRBJ2-2 . TRBV9 . CASSVEGVNTGELFF TGTGCCAGCAGCGTAGAGGGGGTCAACACCGGGGAGCTGTTTTTT
TRBJ2-2 . TRBV29-1 TRBD2 CSVRTSGGGTGELFF TGCAGCGTTAGGACTAGCGGGGGGGGGACCGGGGAGCTGTTTTTT
TRBJ1-2 few TRBV30 . CAWTWDTYYGYTF TGTGCCTGGACTTGGGACACCTACTATGGCTACACCTTC
TRBJ2-5 . TRBV27 TRBD1 CASSSQGYQETQYF TGTGCCAGCAGCTCACAGGGGTACCAAGAGACCCAGTACTTC
TRBJ2-5 . TRBV6-1 . CASSGTNGETQYF TGTGCCAGCAGTGGGACAAATGGGGAGACCCAGTACTTC
TRBJ2-5 . TRBV4-2 TRBD2 CASSQELAGQETQYF TGTGCCAGCAGCCAAGAACTAGCGGGGCAAGAGACCCAGTACTTC
TRBJ1-5 . TRBV5-1 . CASSSGLGGEQPQHF TGCGCCAGCAGCTCCGGGCTGGGGGGGGAACAGCCCCAGCATTTT
TRBJ2-3 few TRBV7-3 . CASSLGGAVDTQYF TGTGCCAGCAGCTTAGGGGGGGCGGTAGATACGCAGTATTTT
TRBJ1-2 . TRBV5-1 . CASSPDSSNYGYTF TGCGCCAGCAGCCCGGACAGTTCTAACTATGGCTACACCTTC
TRBJ2-2 . TRBV5-6 TRBD2 CASSWIAGASFPNTGELFF TGTGCCAGCAGCTGGATAGCGGGGGCCTCCTTCCCGAACACCGGGGAGCTGTTTTTT
TRBJ2-1 . TRBV27 . CASRGSSYNEQFF TGTGCCAGCAGGGGCAGCTCCTACAATGAGCAGTTCTTC
TRBJ1-4 few TRBV15 . CATSSRGANEKLFF TGTGCCACCAGCAGCAGGGGAGCTAATGAAAAACTGTTTTTT
TRBJ2-6 once TRBV10-3 . CAISGGRDSGANVLTF TGTGCCATCAGTGGGGGACGGGACTCTGGGGCCAACGTCCTGACTTTC
TRBJ1-6 few TRBV9 TRBD1 CASSDKQGAGSPLHF TGTGCCAGCAGCGACAAACAGGGGGCAGGTTCACCCCTCCACTTT
TRBJ2-3 . TRBV7-2 TRBD2 CASSQGLDIDTQYF TGTGCCAGCAGCCAAGGACTAGATATAGATACGCAGTATTTT